These 19 T cell receptor beta chains were sequenced from one sample in a study of tumor-infiltrating lymphocytes in primary liver carcinoma (TCRdb year 2017). Total RNA and DNA were co-extracted from around 20-30 mg of bulk tissue with the AllPrep DNA/RNA mini kit, without cell sorting. The sample was run on an Illumina HiSeq 2500. Starting from about 550 ng total RNA, TCRbeta-specific cDNA was produced by reverse transcription with a constant-region primer and ProtoScript II reverse transcriptase. The TCRbeta libraries were prepared through three rounds of nested multiplex PCR following a slightly modified ARM-PCR procedure. Multiplex TRBV1-TRBV30 forward primers and a Cbeta reverse primer were used in the first two PCR rounds, each of which was run for 10 cycles. The public reads were reanalyzed by TCRdb: fastp trimming at Q25, MiXCR alignment, in-frame beta chains only. Records with the same CDR3 protein are collapsed into one entry carrying the most frequent genes and DNA. The sample table lists 55,000 to 70,000 distinct CDR3 sequences, roughly 70% of them with a count of one. 57% of the sample is held by the ten biggest clonotypes.

Material for sequencing was liver tumor tissue from sampling region 2. Explained via the paper, the cell subset or site label denotes: tumor region T2, inferior pole. These receptors were taken from a man aged 40-49 years with primary liver carcinoma and hepatitis B virus infection.

This chain joins TRBV7-9 and TRBJ2-7; 13 bases match TRBD2. The CDR3 contains 18 residues. Germline lookup yields CDR1 SEHNR and CDR2 FQNEAQ (reference sequence). With 5 bases clipped from V and 6 bases from J, the junction kept 16 bases outside the gene matches. The CDR3 nucleotides read TGTGCCAGCAGCGGCGGGACTAGCGGGAACCAGTATCCCTGCGAGCAGTACTTC. Translation gives CASSGGTSGNQYPCEQYF.

With regard to this clonotype: As the CDR3 is not closed by the conserved phenylalanine or tryptophan, this likely results from a read error. This sequence joins TRBV29-1 and TRBJ2-7, with 7 bases identical to TRBD2. The CDR3 totals 12 residues. Germline assignment: CDR1 SQVTM and CDR2 ANQGSEA. V lost 5 bases and J lost 7; bases outside the gene matches: 8. CDR3 sequence (DNA): TGCAGCGTTCATCAGGGAGGGAATGAGCAGTACCTC. Encoded protein: CSVHQGGNEQYL.

This clonotype was seen a single time. A clone one base away is much larger, so this may be a read error. The genes are TRBV5-1 and TRBJ2-1; TRBD2 agrees at 9 bases. The CDR3 has 18 amino acids. Per the germline V gene, CDR1 is SGHRS and CDR2 is YFSETQ. V lost 1 base and J lost 10; bases outside the gene matches: 18. In DNA form, the CDR3 reads TGCGCCAGCAGCTTGTTAGGCACAAGCGGGAGGACGCCTTCCGAGCAGTTCTTC. It specifies CASSLLGTSGRTPSEQFF.

Worth noting for this clonotype: Without the conserved terminal phenylalanine or tryptophan, this CDR3 likely stems from a read error. No DNA is shown, since the ends of the CDR3 on it are uncertain; the CDR3 is the one TCRdb lists. The chain links TRBV6-2 or TRBV6-3 to TRBJ2-7. The length of the CDR3 is 13 amino acids, counting both ends. Germline values: CDR1 MNHEY, CDR2 SVGEGT. CDR3: CASSYEVPYEQNL.

Comment on this clonotype: A junction end diverges from the germline sequence, so it may reflect a read error. The chain employs TRBV6-2 or TRBV6-3 and TRBJ2-3, with D possibly called TRBD1 or TRBD2 (5 bases each). Germline assignment: CDR1 MNHEY and CDR2 SVGEGT. This CDR3 comprises 14 residues. CDR3 region: CTSRLDDYTGTQYF. CDR3 coding DNA: TGTACCAGCAGGTTAGATGACTACACAGGTACGCAGTATTTT.

There are a few counts of this clonotype. V usage is TRBV11-2 and J usage is TRBJ2-2; unclear D gene. Germline-derived CDR1 and CDR2 are SGHAT and FQNNGV. V was cut by 3 bases and J by 4 bases, with 15 bases left in between. CDR3 size: 16 residues. The CDR3 spells CASSFRGLGVTGELFF. CDR3 in DNA: TGTGCCAGCAGCTTTCGAGGCTTAGGCGTCACCGGGGAGCTGTTTTTT.

This clonotype was recorded at least ten times. The rearrangement links TRBV29-1 to TRBJ1-1, with D possibly TRBD1 on 5 matching bases. Germline V gene sequence: CDR1 SQVTM, CDR2 ANQGSEA. Trimming removed 4 bases from V and 0 bases from J, with 9 bases in between. CDR3 length: 13 residues. The CDR3 sequence is CSVGGGMNTEAFF. In DNA, the CDR3 is TGCAGCGTTGGGGGGGGAATGAACACTGAAGCTTTCTTT.

In this sample, this clonotype turned up many times. The gene calls are TRBV6-6 and TRBJ2-1; 9 bases match TRBD1. CDR1 MNHNY and CDR2 SVGAGI come from the germline V gene (reference sequence). There are 17 residues in the CDR3. V lost 0 bases and J lost 5; bases outside the gene matches: 8. CDR3 in amino acids: CASSYSVGQGIHNEQFF. The CDR3 coding sequence is TGTGCCAGCAGTTACTCGGTGGGACAGGGTATACACAATGAGCAGTTCTTC.

This clonotype has just a few counts. Since a much larger clone is just one base distant, this may be a read error. The V gene is TRBV7-8, the J gene TRBJ2-3, with a tentative D call TRBD1 (8 bases). Germline V gene lookup returns CDR1 SGHVS and CDR2 FQNEAQ. The CDR3 covers 16 residues. V lost 4 bases to trimming and J lost 10 bases, with 24 bases between them. The CDR3 is CASSSTGGGYSDAQYF. CDR3 DNA sequence: TGTGCCAGCAGCTCAACAGGGGGGGGATATTCGGATGCGCAGTATTTT.

About this clonotype: The junction departs from germline at one end; a sequencing error may be responsible. CDR3: CTSNKGPAGVYNEQFF. The CDR3 DNA reads as TGTACCAGCAATAAGGGACCAGCGGGAGTCTACAATGAGCAGTTCTTC. The chain links TRBV6-1 to TRBJ2-1, with 8 bases fitting TRBD2. The CDR3 consists of 16 residues. Germline assignment: CDR1 MNHNS and CDR2 SASEGT.

As concerns this clonotype: A much larger clone is a single base away; this may be a read error. V usage is TRBV7-9 and J usage is TRBJ2-1; D unresolved. CDR3 length equals 11 residues. Deletions cut 10 bases from V and 7 bases from J, with 11 bases between. Germline V lookup: CDR1 SEHNR, CDR2 FQNEAQ (reference sequence). In nucleotides, the CDR3 is TGTGCCACCCACTACCCTAATGAGCAGTTCTTC. Protein product: CATHYPNEQFF.

A word on this clonotype: One base away lies a much larger clone, so this may be a sequencing read error. This chain connects TRBV6-1 to TRBJ2-5; a possible D gene is TRBD2 (7 bases). The germline V gene has CDR1 MNHNS and CDR2 SASEGT. The CDR3 has 15 residues. V lost 3 bases, J lost 0 bases, and 11 bases lay in between. The CDR3 region is CASSDQGGDQETQYF. The CDR3 DNA sequence: TGTGCCAGCAGTGATCAAGGGGGGGACCAAGAGACCCAGTACTTC.

Concerning this clonotype: This may be a read error, as it is one base from a much larger clone. The genes are TRBV4-3 and TRBJ2-7; D gene uncertain. The CDR3 is 14 residues long. CDR1 and CDR2 from the germline V gene are LGHNA and YSLEER. The CDR3 sequence: CAGSQTLKYTEQYF. CDR3 in DNA: TGCGCCGGCAGCCAGACCCTTAAGTACACCGAGCAGTACTTC.

This clonotype was observed once. One end of the junction is discordant with germline, which a read error may explain. The chain uses TRBV6-2 or TRBV6-3 and TRBJ1-4, with unresolved D. Germline CDR1 and CDR2: MNHEY and SVGEGT. CDR3 length: 14 residues. The CDR3 region is CAGSLRRGNEKLFF. The CDR3 coding sequence is TGTGCCGGCAGCTTACGACGGGGAAATGAAAAACTGTTTTTT.

Worth noting for this clonotype: A read error may account for a junction end that differs from germline. The genes are TRBV4-2 and TRBJ2-3; 10 nucleotides agree with TRBD2. The V gene's germline CDR1 is LGHNA and CDR2 YNFKEQ. The CDR3 is made up of 18 amino acids. CDR3 protein: CASSQVALLAGVTNTRYF. CDR3 coding DNA: TGTGCCAGCAGCCAAGTGGCGCTTCTAGCGGGAGTGACAAATACGCGGTATTTT.

This chain links TRBV6-1 with TRBJ2-7; 9 nucleotides agree with TRBD1. CDR1 is MNHNS, CDR2 SASEGT, per germline. The CDR3 length is 16 residues. The ends lost 7 bases at V and 0 bases at J; junction bases unmatched: 10. The CDR3 here is CASTPRSGQGSYEQYF. Written as DNA, the CDR3 is TGTGCCAGCACCCCACGGTCGGGACAGGGCTCCTACGAGCAGTACTTC.

This chain links TRBV4-2 with TRBJ2-7, with D perhaps TRBD2 (6 bases). The CDR3 runs 15 residues. Germline V lookup: CDR1 LGHNA, CDR2 YNFKEQ. V was trimmed by 1 base and J by 3 bases, leaving 13 bases between them. The CDR3 region has the DNA TGTGCCAGCAGCCAAGTTTGGACTAACCTCTACGAGCAGTACTTC. Its translation: CASSQVWTNLYEQYF.

In regard to this clonotype: The CDR3 end shows no conserved phenylalanine or tryptophan, and so a read error is likely. In DNA form, the CDR3 reads TGCAGCGCCCAAATCGGGGGCTCGTACACTGAAGCTTTCTGT. This translates into CSAQIGGSYTEAFC. The gene calls are TRBV29-1 and TRBJ1-1, with D perhaps TRBD1 (6 bases). This CDR3 region has 14 residues. V lost 7 bases, J lost 3 bases, and 18 bases lay in between. CDR1 is SQVTM and CDR2 is ANQGSEA in the germline V gene.

The chain is built from TRBV29-1 and TRBJ2-1; D might be TRBD1 or TRBD2, each matching 6 bases. CDR3 length equals 12 residues. Germline V gene lookup returns CDR1 SQVTM and CDR2 ANQGSEA. CDR3 bases: TGCAGTGGACTACAGGGTTTCGATAAGCAGTTCTTC. Amino acids: CSGLQGFDKQFF.